The 13 T cell receptor beta chains in this list originate from one sample, sequenced in a study of cytomegalovirus exposure and HLA in healthy donors. The PCR made use of 60 Vbeta and 13 Jbeta primers. The protocol was immunoSEQ multiplex PCR, while the TCRdb copy is restricted to in-frame clones and leaves out a portion. The sample lists 140,000 to 150,000 clones, around 80% occurring once. Specimen: PBMCs. The origin of the receptors is a female donor in good health and CMV-seronegative.

The chain links TRBV14 to TRBJ2-2; D is possibly TRBD2 (5 bases). The germline V and J ends were trimmed by 1 base and 4 bases, with 10 bases remaining between them. The germline CDR1 and CDR2 sequences are SGHDN and FVKESK. CDR3 length: 15 residues. The CDR3 nucleotides are TGTGCCAGCAGCCAAGTCGGAGGACCCACCGGGGAGCTGTTTTTT. It encodes CASSQVGGPTGELFF.

V usage is TRBV30 and J usage is TRBJ2-7; D is undetermined. CDR3 length: 13 residues. Trimming removed 1 base from V and 2 bases from J, with 9 bases in between. The germline gives CDR1 GTSNPN, CDR2 SVGIG (reference sequence). CDR3 nucleotide sequence: TGTGCCTGGAGTGGGGCCGTTACCTACGAGCAGTACTTC. It is translated as CAWSGAVTYEQYF.

This rearrangement joins TRBV28 to TRBJ1-5; D might be TRBD1 (6 bases). Trimming removed 11 bases from V and 1 base from J, with 12 bases in between. Per the germline V gene, CDR1 is MDHEN and CDR2 is SYDVKM. The CDR3 runs to 13 residues. CDR3 protein: CAVQGLSNQPQHF. The DNA for the CDR3 is TGTGCCGTGCAGGGGTTAAGCAATCAGCCCCAGCATTTT.

The CDR3 sequence: CASKKQNTGELFF. The CDR3 nucleotides are TGTGCCAGTAAAAAACAGAACACCGGGGAGCTGTTTTTT. This sequence joins TRBV19 and TRBJ2-2; D unresolved. V was pared by 7 bases and J by 1 base, with 7 bases between. The CDR3 length is 13 residues. CDR1 LNHDA and CDR2 SQIVND come from the germline V gene (reference sequence).

This clone was seen a single time. The chain couples TRBV19 to TRBJ1-2; D uncertain. This CDR3 spans 14 amino acids. Germline CDR1 and CDR2: LNHDA and SQIVND (reference sequence). Between the trimmed V and J ends, which lost 5 bases and 6 bases, there was a span of 16 bases. The CDR3 spells CASSGRRIRHGYTF. In nucleotides, the CDR3 is TGTGCCAGTAGTGGTCGGAGAATAAGACATGGCTACACCTTC. The full variable domain, in which reference TRBV19 and TRBJ1-2 provide the parts outside the CDR3, is DGGITQSPKYLFRKEGQNVTLSCEQNLNHDAMYWYRQDPGQGLRLIYYSQIVNDFQKGDIAEGYSVSREKKESFPLTVTSAQKNPTAFYLCASSGRRIRHGYTFGSGTRLTVV.

The rearrangement joins TRBV18 to TRBJ1-1; no firm D call. Germline V lookup: CDR1 KGHSH, CDR2 LQKENI. V was shortened by 3 bases and J by 2 bases, with 10 bases between the two germline ends. The CDR3 is 14 residues long. CDR3 nucleotides: TGTGCCAGCTCACCCGGGAGACACAACACTGAAGCTTTCTTT. It is translated as CASSPGRHNTEAFF.

The chain recombines TRBV5-1 with TRBJ2-1; 11 bases align to TRBD2. CDR3 size: 15 residues. The ends lost 4 bases at V and 3 bases at J; junction bases unmatched: 3. CDR1 SGHRS and CDR2 YFSETQ come from the germline V gene. CDR3 sequence reads: CASSPLAGGYNEQFF. The CDR3 bases are TGCGCCAGCAGCCCTCTAGCGGGGGGCTACAATGAGCAGTTCTTC.

This chain connects TRBV14 to TRBJ1-2; 8 positions match TRBD1. Looked up from germline, CDR1 is SGHDN and CDR2 is FVKESK. V gave up 3 bases and J gave up 6 bases; unmatched junction bases: 9. This CDR3 has 15 residues. The chain's CDR3 is CASSHTTGGTDGYTF. The CDR3 DNA sequence: TGTGCCAGCAGCCATACCACAGGGGGAACCGATGGCTACACCTTC. Supplemented by reference TRBV14 and TRBJ1-2, the full variable domain reads EAGVTQFPSHSVIEKGQTVTLRCDPISGHDNLYWYRRVMGKEIKFLLHFVKESKQDESGMPNNRFLAERTGGTYSTLKVQPAELEDSGVYFCASSHTTGGTDGYTFGSGTRLTVV.

The V gene is TRBV27, the J gene TRBJ2-7; 8 bases match TRBD2. J lost 2 bases, V lost 8 bases, and 11 bases had no gene match. Looked up from germline, CDR1 is MNHEY and CDR2 is SMNVEV (reference sequence). This CDR3 has 15 amino acids. CDR3 region: CASGPGASGPYEQYF. In DNA form, the CDR3 reads TGTGCCAGCGGGCCCGGGGCTAGCGGGCCCTACGAGCAGTACTTC.

The V and J genes are TRBV11-3 and TRBJ1-2; weak D call: TRBD1 (6 bases). This CDR3 is 15 amino acids long. Looked up from germline, CDR1 is SGHNT and CDR2 is YENEEA. Between the trimmed V and J ends, which lost 4 bases and 3 bases, there was a span of 15 bases. DNA of the CDR3: TGTGCCAGCAGCTCCATCTCCGGACAGCACTATGGCTACACCTTC. Protein product: CASSSISGQHYGYTF.

DNA of the CDR3: TGCGCCAGCAGTGGAGCGACAGGAAACTCCTACGAGCAGTACTTC. Translating gives CASSGATGNSYEQYF. The chain joins TRBV10-1 to TRBJ2-7; D might be TRBD1 (6 bases). Germline V gene lookup returns CDR1 WNHNN and CDR2 SYGVQD (reference sequence). The CDR3 runs to 15 residues. The V end lost 4 bases, the J end lost 0 bases, and 13 bases lay between the germline ends.

The chain is built from TRBV11-2 and TRBJ1-6; TRBD1 matches 10 bases. J was trimmed by 10 bases and V by 1 base; bases with no gene match: 1. The germline V gene encodes CDR1 SGHAT and CDR2 FQNNGV. The CDR3 has 14 amino acids. The CDR3 protein is CASSLGTGGSPLHF. The CDR3 coding sequence is TGTGCCAGCAGCTTAGGGACAGGGGGATCACCCCTCCACTTT. The full variable domain, in which reference TRBV11-2 and TRBJ1-6 provide the parts outside the CDR3, is EAGVAQSPRYKIIEKRQSVAFWCNPISGHATLYWYQQILGQGPKLLIQFQNNGVVDDSQLPKDRFSAERLKGVDSTLKIQPAKLEDSAVYLCASSLGTGGSPLHFGNGTRLTVT.

The chain combines TRBV7-9 with TRBJ1-3; tentatively, D is TRBD1 (5 bases). Germline V lookup: CDR1 SEHNR, CDR2 FQNEAQ (reference sequence). V was clipped by 4 bases and J by 7 bases, with 17 bases between them. The CDR3 length is 15 residues. Written as DNA, the CDR3 is TGTGCCAGCAGCTGGGACTTGACAGAATGGAACACCATATATTTT. Amino acid sequence: CASSWDLTEWNTIYF.